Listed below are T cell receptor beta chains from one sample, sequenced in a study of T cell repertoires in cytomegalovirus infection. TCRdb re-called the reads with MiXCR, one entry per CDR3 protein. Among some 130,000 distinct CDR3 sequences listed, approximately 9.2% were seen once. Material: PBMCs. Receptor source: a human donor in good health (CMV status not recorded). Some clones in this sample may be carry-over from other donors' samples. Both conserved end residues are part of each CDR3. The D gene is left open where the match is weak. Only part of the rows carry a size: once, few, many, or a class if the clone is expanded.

CDR3: CASSTGLAETYEQYF
DNA: TGTGCCAGCAGCACCGGACTAGCGGAAACCTACGAGCAGTACTTC
V: TRBV7-2
D: TRBD2
J: TRBJ2-7
size: few

CDR3: CATSGPGPNTGELFF
DNA: TGTGCCACCAGTGGTCCGGGGCCGAACACCGGGGAGCTGTTTTTT
V: TRBV24-1
D: -
J: TRBJ2-2
size: many

CDR3: CASSGTGITYEQYF
DNA: TGTGCCAGCAGCGGGACAGGGATTACCTACGAGCAGTACTTC
V: TRBV9
D: TRBD1
J: TRBJ2-7
size: once

CDR3: CASSLVYPPYEQYF
DNA: TGTGCCAGCAGCTTAGTATATCCGCCCTACGAGCAGTACTTC
V: TRBV7-9
D: -
J: TRBJ2-7
size: many

CDR3: CASLRQGAIRYGYTF
DNA: TGTGCCAGCCTTAGACAGGGGGCGATTCGGTATGGCTACACCTTC
V: TRBV28
D: TRBD1
J: TRBJ1-2
size: many

CDR3: CSARDQQGGGANVLTF
DNA: TGCAGTGCTAGAGATCAACAGGGGGGGGGGGCCAACGTCCTGACTTTC
V: TRBV20-1
D: -
J: TRBJ2-6
size: once

CDR3: CASSATSGGQNEQFF
DNA: TGTGCCAGCAGCGCTACTAGCGGGGGGCAAAATGAGCAGTTCTTC
V: TRBV5-4
D: TRBD2
J: TRBJ2-1
size: few

CDR3: CASTEGATGAANTEAFF
DNA: TGTGCCAGCACTGAGGGCGCGACAGGGGCGGCGAACACTGAAGCTTTCTTT
V: TRBV25-1
D: TRBD1
J: TRBJ1-1
size: many

CDR3: CAISVGGANTEAFF
DNA: TGTGCCATCAGTGTTGGCGGAGCAAACACTGAAGCTTTCTTT
V: TRBV10-3
D: -
J: TRBJ1-1
size: many

CDR3: CASSEWTYNEQFF
DNA: TGTGCCAGCAGTGAGTGGACCTACAATGAGCAGTTCTTC
V: TRBV2
D: -
J: TRBJ2-1
size: many

CDR3: CASSPSTPGAPSRGGYTF
DNA: TGTGCCAGCAGTCCCTCCACCCCGGGGGCCCCCTCGAGGGGCGGCTACACCTTC
V: TRBV28
D: -
J: TRBJ1-2
size: many

CDR3: CASTLEPDLGGYTF
DNA: TGTGCCAGCACCTTAGAACCAGACCTGGGAGGCTACACCTTC
V: TRBV7-2
D: -
J: TRBJ1-2
size: many

CDR3: CASSLEVYQETQYF
DNA: TGTGCCAGCAGCTTAGAGGTGTACCAAGAGACCCAGTACTTC
V: TRBV7-2
D: -
J: TRBJ2-5
size: many

CDR3: CSARPLTSYEQYF
DNA: TGCAGTGCTAGACCCCTCACATCCTACGAGCAGTACTTC
V: TRBV20-1
D: -
J: TRBJ2-7
size: few

CDR3: CSAQTGEGNQPQHF
DNA: TGCAGTGCCCAGACAGGGGAAGGCAATCAGCCCCAGCATTTT
V: TRBV20-1
D: TRBD1
J: TRBJ1-5
size: few

CDR3: CASSLDVAGANNEQFF
DNA: TGTGCCAGCAGCTTAGACGTGGCAGGGGCGAACAATGAGCAGTTCTTC
V: TRBV11-1
D: -
J: TRBJ2-1
size: many

CDR3: CASSYNSGANVLTF
DNA: TGTGCCAGCAGCTACAACTCTGGGGCCAACGTCCTGACTTTC
V: TRBV7-9
D: -
J: TRBJ2-6
size: many

CDR3: CTALGAEFGDTQYF
DNA: TGCACCGCGCTCGGGGCCGAATTTGGGGATACGCAGTATTTT
V: TRBV20-1
D: -
J: TRBJ2-3
size: many

CDR3: CASISVPEKLFF
DNA: TGTGCCAGCATCTCGGTCCCGGAAAAACTGTTTTTT
V: TRBV2
D: -
J: TRBJ1-4
size: -

CDR3: CASSRTAGTEAFF
DNA: TGTGCCAGCAGCCGGACCGCGGGGACTGAAGCTTTCTTT
V: TRBV9
D: -
J: TRBJ1-1
size: -

CDR3: CASSRGPEGPLFF
DNA: TGTGCCAGCAGCCGCGGACCCGAAGGACCGCTGTTTTTT
V: TRBV5-4
D: -
J: TRBJ2-2
size: many

CDR3: CASSLLLGTTYEQYF
DNA: TGTGCCAGCAGCTTACTGTTAGGAACCACCTACGAGCAGTACTTC
V: TRBV7-2
D: -
J: TRBJ2-7
size: many

CDR3: CASRRDGEAFF
DNA: TGTGCCAGCAGGCGGGACGGAGAAGCTTTCTTT
V: TRBV2
D: -
J: TRBJ1-1
size: many

CDR3: CASSVDRTRGETQYF
DNA: TGTGCCAGCAGCGTTGACCGGACTAGAGGAGAGACCCAGTACTTC
V: TRBV9
D: TRBD2
J: TRBJ2-5
size: few

CDR3: CASSAGQGAGEQYF
DNA: TGTGCCAGCAGCGCCGGACAGGGGGCGGGGGAGCAGTACTTC
V: TRBV11-3
D: TRBD1
J: TRBJ2-7
size: many

CDR3: CASSDTKEKLFF
DNA: TGTGCCAGCAGTGATACGAAGGAAAAACTGTTTTTT
V: TRBV6-1
D: -
J: TRBJ1-4
size: few

CDR3: CASSESPGLAAIPNTGELFF
DNA: TGTGCCAGCAGTGAATCACCGGGACTAGCGGCAATTCCGAACACCGGGGAGCTGTTTTTT
V: TRBV25-1
D: TRBD2
J: TRBJ2-2
size: many